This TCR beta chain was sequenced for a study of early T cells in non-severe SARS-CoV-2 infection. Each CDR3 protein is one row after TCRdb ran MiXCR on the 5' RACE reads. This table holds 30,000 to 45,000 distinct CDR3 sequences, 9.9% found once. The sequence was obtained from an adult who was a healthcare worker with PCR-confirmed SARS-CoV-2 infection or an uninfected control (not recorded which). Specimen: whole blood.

The CDR3 here is CSVCQGLNTEAFF. In nucleotides, the CDR3 is TGCAGCGTCTGCCAGGGGCTGAACACTGAAGCTTTCTTT. V gene TRBV29-1 combines with J gene TRBJ1-1; maybe TRBD1 (6 bases). CDR3 size: 13 residues. Trimming took 6 bases from V and 0 from J, leaving 11 bases between them. Germline CDR1 SQVTM, CDR2 ANQGSEA.